This paragraph covers one T cell receptor beta chain sequence. Its specificity is not known. The sample originates from a study of cytomegalovirus exposure and HLA in healthy donors. Study-wide points: In an earlier analysis, about 87% or about 30%: the productive usage of most TCR beta V segments.

Primers included in the PCR were 60 Vbeta and 13 Jbeta primers. Produced via immunoSEQ multiplex PCR; TCRdb's table is partial and in-frame only. This table has tens of thousands of clones, around 68% appearing once. The sequencing input was PBMCs. The clonotype comes from a woman younger than 45 in good health and CMV-seronegative.

The CDR3 nucleotides are TGTGTCACGGGTAGTTCCCTCACTGAAGCTTTCTTT. Translation gives CVTGSSLTEAFF. The V and J genes are TRBV28 and TRBJ1-1; no reliable D call. The CDR3 spans 12 residues. Germline loops: CDR1 MDHEN, CDR2 SYDVKM.